This is a list of T cell receptor beta chains from one sample in a study of shared clonotypes between healthy human individuals. Profiled with immunoSEQ multiplex PCR; TCRdb holds only in-frame clones, not every one. The sample includes hundreds of thousands of clones, 90% to 98% of them seen just once. Sample: memory CD8+ T cells sorted from blood. Receptors originate from a man under 40 in good health. Both conserved end residues are part of each CDR3. The D gene is left open where the match is weak. Clone size is shown for a subset of rows, as once, few, many or a class of expanded clone.

>TRBJ2-5|.|TRBV5-1|.|12
TGCGCCAGCAGCTTGCCGGAAGAGACCCAGTACTTC
CASSLPEETQYF
>TRBJ2-5|TRBD2|TRBV6-1|.|16
TGTGCCAGCAGTGCGACTAGCGGGACCCGCCAAGAGACCCAGTACTTC
CASSATSGTRQETQYF
>TRBJ1-1|.|TRBV5-1|.|15
TGCGCCAGCAGCTGGACATACGGGACTGACCTTGAAGCTTTCTTT
CASSWTYGTDLEAFF
>TRBJ2-3|.|TRBV7-9|.|11
TGTGCCAGCGGGGGGAGAGGAACGCAGTATTTT
CASGGRGTQYF
>TRBJ2-3|.|TRBV20-1|once|10
TGCAGTGCCGAGGAAGGGACGCAGTATTTT
CSAEEGTQYF
>TRBJ2-1|.|TRBV2|.|13
TGTGCCAGCAGTGCTGGCCCCATCGGCGAGCAGTTCTTC
CASSAGPIGEQFF
>TRBJ1-2|TRBD1|TRBV2|.|15
TGTGCCAGCAGTTATACTCCGGGACAGGGTAGGGGCTACACCTTC
CASSYTPGQGRGYTF
>TRBJ2-3|TRBD2|TRBV11-3|once|17
TGTGCCAGCAGCTTAGGGACTAGCGGTTCGGCATCGGATACGCAGTATTTT
CASSLGTSGSASDTQYF
>TRBJ2-7|.|TRBV19|.|16
TGTGCCAGTAGTAAGCAAATACAGGGTTGGCCCTACGAGCAGTACTTC
CASSKQIQGWPYEQYF
>TRBJ2-6|TRBD1|TRBV5-6|.|16
TGTGCCAGCAGCTTGATAGGGGGCGCTGGGGCCAACGTCCTGACTTTC
CASSLIGGAGANVLTF
>TRBJ1-4|.|TRBV7-8|.|20
TGTGCCAGCAGCCCCCGCCAATGGGCAGGGGTAAGGTACGGTAATGAAAAACTGTTTTTT
CASSPRQWAGVRYGNEKLFF
>TRBJ2-7|.|TRBV4-1|.|14
TGCGCCAGCAGCCAAGATTGGGGACCCAAGGAGCAGTACTTC
CASSQDWGPKEQYF
>TRBJ1-1|.|TRBV19|.|15
TGTGCCAGTATTGGGGCAGGGCGGTGGGACACTGAAGCTTTCTTT
CASIGAGRWDTEAFF
>TRBJ2-5|TRBD1|TRBV6-5|once|15
TGTGCCAGCAGTTACGGGACAGGTCTCCAAGAGACCCAGTACTTC
CASSYGTGLQETQYF
>TRBJ2-7|TRBD1|TRBV10-1|.|15
TGCGCCAGCAGTTTCCTCCGGGGACAGGGAATGGAGCAGTACTTC
CASSFLRGQGMEQYF
>TRBJ2-1|.|TRBV15|.|18
TGTGCCACCAGCAGAGGGAAAGCAGTGAGGAGCTCCTACAATGAGCAGTTCTTC
CATSRGKAVRSSYNEQFF
>TRBJ2-7|TRBD1|TRBV5-4|.|14
TGTGCCAGCAGCACAGGGGGCGGGACCTACGAGCAGTACTTC
CASSTGGGTYEQYF
>TRBJ2-7|.|TRBV19|.|13
TGTGCCAGTAGTATAGGGGGGAGGAACGAGCAGTACTTC
CASSIGGRNEQYF
>TRBJ1-1|.|TRBV5-4|.|14
TGTGCCAGCAGCTTGTACGAGTTATACACTGAAGCTTTCTTT
CASSLYELYTEAFF
>TRBJ2-2|TRBD2|TRBV27|.|16
TGTGCCAGCCAGAAGACTAGCGGGATCAACACCGGGGAGCTGTTTTTT
CASQKTSGINTGELFF
>TRBJ1-6|TRBD1|TRBV4-2|.|16
TGTGCCAGCAGCCAGGACTCCGGGACAGGGGACCCACCCCTCCACTTT
CASSQDSGTGDPPLHF
>TRBJ2-1|.|TRBV18|.|13
TGTGCCAGCTCACCACGGTCGAGCAATGAGCAGTTCTTC
CASSPRSSNEQFF
>TRBJ2-5|TRBD2|TRBV19|.|14
TGTGCCAGTAGTTCAGCAGGGAGGGGAGCGACCCAGTACTTC
CASSSAGRGATQYF
>TRBJ2-5|.|TRBV2|.|13
TGTGCCAGCAGTGAAGATAGTTCAGAGACCCAGTACTTC
CASSEDSSETQYF
>TRBJ1-4|.|TRBV2|.|13
TGTGCCAGCAGACGAGGATCCCCTGAAAAACTGTTTTTT
CASRRGSPEKLFF
>TRBJ2-6|TRBD2|TRBV2|.|20
TGTGCCAGCAGTGAAAGGTATCGGGAGGGTTCAGTATCTGGGGCCAACGTCCTGACTTTC
CASSERYREGSVSGANVLTF
>TRBJ1-4|.|TRBV11-2|.|13
TGTGCCAGCAGCTCGAGGGGGGACGAAAAACTGTTTTTT
CASSSRGDEKLFF
>TRBJ2-1|.|TRBV5-4|.|16
TGTGCCAGCAGCCTCGGTGGGCCTAGCTCCTACAATGAGCAGTTCTTC
CASSLGGPSSYNEQFF
>TRBJ1-2|.|TRBV6-6|once|15
TGTGCCAGCAGTTACTACCCGGGAACGCAGTACGGCTACACCTTC
CASSYYPGTQYGYTF
>TRBJ2-7|.|TRBV7-9|once|13
TGTGCCAGCACTATGGACAGCTCCTACGAGCAGTACTTC
CASTMDSSYEQYF
>TRBJ1-5|TRBD1|TRBV4-2|.|17
TGTGCCAGCAGCCAAGCTTGGGGACAGGGTAAGGCACAGCCCCAGCATTTT
CASSQAWGQGKAQPQHF
>TRBJ2-7|TRBD2|TRBV5-4|.|17
TGTGCCAGCAGCCCGTTTAGGGCTAGCGGGAGGGTCTACGAGCAGTACTTC
CASSPFRASGRVYEQYF
>TRBJ2-3|TRBD2|TRBV28|.|14
TGTGCCAGCAGTTTAGGCGGGAGGGGAGATACGCAGTATTTT
CASSLGGRGDTQYF
>TRBJ2-7|.|TRBV7-8|.|14
TGTGCCAGCAGCTTAGGAGGGACCACCTACGAGCAGTACTTC
CASSLGGTTYEQYF
>TRBJ2-7|TRBD2|TRBV6-1|.|13
TGTGCCAGCCTTCTAGCGGGAGTAGGCGAGCAGTACTTC
CASLLAGVGEQYF
>TRBJ2-7|TRBD2|TRBV28|.|14
TGTGCCAGCAGTGTAGCGGGAGGGAGGCACGAGCAGTACTTC
CASSVAGGRHEQYF
>TRBJ1-1|.|TRBV30|.|14
TGTGCCTTAGCGCTGGGGGGAAGTTTCACTGAAGCTTTCTTT
CALALGGSFTEAFF
>TRBJ2-1|.|TRBV11-2|.|12
TGTGCCAGCAGCTTAGGAGAGTTTGAGCAGTTCTTC
CASSLGEFEQFF